This is a list of T cell receptor beta chains from one sample in a study of T-cell reconstitution after alpha-beta-depleted transplantation in children. TCRdb itself ran the PCR reads through MiXCR, one entry per CDR3 protein. The sample has some 840,000 distinct CDR3 sequences, about 15% seen once. Sequences were derived from PBMCs, mostly from graft donor cells, sampled 360 days after TCRalphabeta/CD19-depleted stem cell transplant. The receptor source for this set is a male patient aged 10 to 17 who had a stem cell transplant for acute lymphoblastic leukemia, so the T cells may come from the graft donor. CDR3s leave out the opening cysteine and the closing phenylalanine or tryptophan. The order of the fields is V gene, J gene, CDR3 protein.

>TRBV12-3/TRBV12-4|TRBJ2-2
ASRGLSGELF
>TRBV19|TRBJ2-4
ASTPYRDGNIQY
>TRBV5-1|TRBJ1-2
ASSDGDRGRYGYT
>TRBV20-1|TRBJ1-1
SAPEGVRMNTEAF
>TRBV7-9|TRBJ2-1
ASSQGPQF
>TRBV3-1|TRBJ2-7
ASSLGPGGVYEQY
>TRBV7-2|TRBJ2-2
ASSLAQTSFTGELF
>TRBV27|TRBJ1-1
ASSLFGGHAF
>TRBV12-3/TRBV12-4|TRBJ1-5
ASSLGTGPLPQH
>TRBV12-3/TRBV12-4|TRBJ2-2
ASSFVTSGPNTGELF
>TRBV14|TRBJ2-3
ASSQLSGQWRTDTQY
>TRBV2|TRBJ1-2
ASSSGLNRVHGYT
>TRBV29-1|TRBJ2-3
SVGTGGRQDTQY
>TRBV15|TRBJ2-1
ATSREGRNEQF
>TRBV9|TRBJ1-2
ASRPGQPMGGYT
>TRBV9|TRBJ2-2
ASSVGRGSDTGELF
>TRBV9|TRBJ2-7
ASTRRRESGEQY
>TRBV7-2|TRBJ2-3
ASSQTGEADTQY
>TRBV4-1|TRBJ2-5
ASSQVFSGVETQY
>TRBV5-1|TRBJ2-3
ASSSSEVEDTQY
>TRBV5-1|TRBJ2-3
ASSLDRGGDTQY
>TRBV6-1|TRBJ2-2
ASSEFGLVWGATGELF
>TRBV29-1|TRBJ2-5
SVVRGSYKTQY
>TRBV12-3/TRBV12-4|TRBJ1-1
ASPGGSEAF
>TRBV4-1|TRBJ2-7
ASNLELAASYEQY
>TRBV7-3|TRBJ2-2
ASSFMRGLNTGELF
>TRBV15|TRBJ2-5
ATRRGQTLETQY
>TRBV7-6|TRBJ2-3
ASSLTLGSRALGGTDTQY
>TRBV4-1|TRBJ2-7
ASSQEFGVDEQY
>TRBV21-1|TRBJ2-5
ASSKENRGTETQY
>TRBV10-2|TRBJ2-3
ASSEPNLAPLPDTQY
>TRBV18|TRBJ2-1
ASSPQGLAAYNEQF
>TRBV18|TRBJ2-5
ASRLSQETQY
>TRBV20-1|TRBJ2-2
CARASASTNTGELF
>TRBV2|TRBJ2-1
ASSEEASPYNEQF
>TRBV4-2|TRBJ2-3
ASSHGSGNEGDTQY
>TRBV7-9|TRBJ2-3
ASSLEAQLTDTQY
>TRBV7-9|TRBJ2-7
ASSLRLAPYEQY
>TRBV20-1|TRBJ2-7
SARKAGGVEQY
>TRBV12-3/TRBV12-4|TRBJ1-5
ASSLAGEEQPQH
>TRBV21-1|TRBJ1-1
ASGSGYEAF
>TRBV5-1|TRBJ2-2
ASSLVKALAAWPLRGTGELF
>TRBV9|TRBJ2-1
ASSHGQGAGEQF
>TRBV5-1|TRBJ2-1
ASSLVFGLGEQF
>TRBV29-1|TRBJ2-7
SAWTVGSYEQY
>TRBV5-1|TRBJ2-7
ASSPFGGSVYEQY
>TRBV5-6|TRBJ2-7
ASSSPLLEQY
>TRBV3-1|TRBJ1-6
ASSQGPGQGASSPLH
>TRBV5-1|TRBJ2-2
ASSPSASAGELF
>TRBV21-1|TRBJ2-1
ASRTGILIFVYNEQF